This passage covers 2 T cell receptor beta chains from one sample sequenced in a study of vaccination and CD4 T cells after COVID-19. Treatment specified: approximately nine-day PBMC culture with coronavirus spike peptide pools or control peptides (ViraFEST assay). During the years 2011-2018, before the COVID-19 pandemic, the unexposed donor's CD4+ T cells were collected. These receptors' antigens are unknown. Cultured CD4+ T cell DNA was sequenced using the Oncomine TCR Beta short-read assay. TCRdb independently ran MiXCR on the PCR reads; one entry per CDR3 protein. The table lists roughly 7,000 distinct CDR3 sequences, roughly 50% of them singletons, with about 22% in the top ten. The sequenced sample was CD4+ T cells from blood, cultured in vitro. The source of these receptors is a human donor in good health.

This clonotype was seen a few times. Here the CDR3 DNA reads TGCAGTGCTAGAGTTACAGGGTCAAGCGGCTACACCTTC. Protein product: CSARVTGSSGYTF. The chain combines TRBV20-1 with TRBJ1-2; a weak D match, TRBD1 (6 bases). This CDR3 comprises 13 residues. With 1 base removed from V and 8 bases from J, the gap between germline ends came to 14 bases. CDR1 and CDR2 from the germline V gene are DFQATT and SNEGSKA (reference sequence).

In its sample, this clonotype was seen a few times. The V and J genes are TRBV7-6 and TRBJ1-1; D gene uncertain. V gave up 4 bases and J gave up 6 bases, with 12 bases separating them. The germline V gene encodes CDR1 SGHVS and CDR2 FNYEAQ. The CDR3 is made up of 13 amino acids. CDR3 in amino acids: CASSSTVVAEAFF. In DNA form, the CDR3 reads TGTGCCAGCAGCTCCACAGTAGTTGCTGAAGCTTTCTTT.